Listed here is a single T cell receptor (beta chain). Its antigen is still unknown. CDR3 length: 13 amino acids. Germline V gives CDR1 SGHTA, CDR2 FQGNSA. V lost 6 bases and J 3 bases, leaving 12 bases between the germline ends. Profiling relied on immunoSEQ multiplex PCR, and the TCRdb table lists in-frame clones only, not all of them. This table has about 120,000 clones, 92% appearing once. This record belongs to a study of T cell responses to AZD1222 COVID-19 vaccine. Study-wide context: Some second doses came at about 4 weeks and others at about 12 weeks; these were pooled.

Findings of the study overall: Donors were mostly white British, more females; clonal diversity possibly underestimated.

Material: peripheral blood, obtained on day 0 of AZD1222 vaccination. This sequence joins TRBV7-2 and TRBJ2-7; D unresolved. This sequence originates from an adult in good health. The CDR3 DNA sequence: TGTGCCAGCAGACGAGCCCACAGCTACGAGCAGTACTTC. Amino acids: CASRRAHSYEQYF. Based on the CDR3 plus reference TRBV7-2 and TRBJ2-7, the full variable domain is GAGVSQSPSNKVTEKGKDVELRCDPISGHTALYWYRQSLGQGLEFLIYFQGNSAPDKSGLPSDRFSAERTGGSVSTLTIQRTQQEDSAVYLCASRRAHSYEQYFGPGTRLTVT.